The 22 T cell receptor beta chains below were found in one sample sequenced in a study of control samples from healthy donors and cancer patients. Generated by immunoSEQ multiplex PCR, the TCRdb table keeps only in-frame clones and is missing some. This sample has approximately 88,000 clones, with approximately 93% found just once. The sequenced material came from blood. The receptors derive from a woman in her thirties in good health.

The V call is TRBV6-5, the J call TRBJ1-2; TRBD1 is a possible D gene (6 bases). V lost 5 bases and J 3 bases, leaving 16 bases between the germline ends. This CDR3 spans 15 amino acids. Germline V gene sequence: CDR1 MNHEY, CDR2 SVGAGI. Here the CDR3 DNA reads TGTGCCAGCAGTCCGATTACAGGGCGAGACTATGGCTACACCTTC. It encodes CASSPITGRDYGYTF.

The chain combines TRBV27 with TRBJ1-1; the match to TRBD1 covers 8 bases. V gave up 7 bases and J gave up 3 bases; unmatched junction bases: 13. The CDR3 length is 16 residues. From germline, CDR1 is MNHEY and CDR2 SMNVEV (reference sequence). The CDR3 reads CASIPYRTGSDTEAFF. The CDR3 nucleotides are TGTGCCAGCATTCCTTACCGGACAGGGTCGGACACTGAAGCTTTCTTT.

The chain joins TRBV14 to TRBJ2-7; 12 nucleotides agree with TRBD2. This CDR3 has 16 residues. J lost 4 bases, V lost 9 bases, and 13 bases had no gene match. CDR1 SGHDN and CDR2 FVKESK come from the germline V gene. This CDR3 is CARAPPRLAGEYEQYF. In DNA form, the CDR3 reads TGTGCCAGGGCACCCCCGCGACTAGCGGGAGAGTACGAGCAGTACTTC.

This clone was counted a single time. The chain employs TRBV7-6 and TRBJ1-3; maybe TRBD1 (5 bases). V was clipped by 5 bases and J by 0 bases, with 14 bases between them. This CDR3 region has 16 residues. Germline V gives CDR1 SGHVS, CDR2 FNYEAQ. The CDR3 DNA is TGTGCCAGCAGCCCCGGGACCCTCCGCTCTGGAAACACCATATATTTT. Translation gives CASSPGTLRSGNTIYF.

J is TRBJ2-2 and V is TRBV7-3, with 7 bases identical to TRBD2. V gave up 0 bases and J gave up 5 bases; unmatched junction bases: 9. The CDR3 consists of 17 residues. Germline CDR1 and CDR2: SGHTA and FQGTGA. Here the CDR3 DNA reads TGTGCCAGCAGCTTAACGTCCACAACCGGGGGGACCGGGGAGCTGTTTTTT. Translation gives CASSLTSTTGGTGELFF. The entire variable domain, with the rest obtained from reference TRBV7-3 and TRBJ2-2, is as follows: GAGVSQTPSNKVTEKGKYVELRCDPISGHTALYWYRQSLGQGPEFLIYFQGTGAADDSGLPNDRFFAVRPEGSVSTLKIQRTERGDSAVYLCASSLTSTTGGTGELFFGEGSRLTVL.

J is TRBJ1-1 and V is TRBV4-1, with D possibly TRBD1 on 5 matching bases. The CDR3 runs to 15 residues. V was shortened by 4 bases and J by 3 bases, with 15 bases between the two germline ends. The germline V gene has CDR1 MGHRA and CDR2 YSYEKL. In DNA, the CDR3 is TGCGCCAGCAGCCCGACCCAGGTGGGGGACACTGAAGCTTTCTTT. It translates to CASSPTQVGDTEAFF.

V usage is TRBV25-1 and J usage is TRBJ1-5, with D maybe TRBD1 (6 bases). Germline-derived CDR1 and CDR2 are MGHDK and SYGVNS. There are 13 residues in the CDR3. Trimming cost V 4 bases and J 5 bases, with 9 bases left between them. The CDR3 sequence: CASSGHRDQPQHF. CDR3 DNA sequence: TGTGCCAGCAGTGGGCACAGGGATCAGCCCCAGCATTTT.

J is TRBJ1-2 and V is TRBV18, with TRBD1 as a possible D gene (5 bases). This CDR3 comprises 15 residues. V was clipped by 2 bases and J by 0 bases, with 10 bases between them. CDR1 and CDR2 from the germline V gene are KGHSH and LQKENI. CDR3 nucleotide sequence: TGTGCCAGCTCACCAAGACAGAACGCTAACTATGGCTACACCTTC. This sequence encodes CASSPRQNANYGYTF.

The V and J genes are TRBV12-1 and TRBJ1-3. TRBV12-1 is a pseudogene segment. The CDR3 has 14 amino acids. The CDR3 region is CASSLPCSGNTIYF. CDR3 DNA sequence: TGTGCCAGCAGTTTGCCTTGCTCTGGAAACACCATATATTTT.

The J gene is TRBJ1-2, the V gene TRBV11-2, with D perhaps TRBD1 (6 bases). The CDR3 is made up of 14 amino acids. The germline V gene has CDR1 SGHAT and CDR2 FQNNGV. Trimming cost V 5 bases and J 4 bases, with 14 bases left between them. The CDR3 bases are TGTGCCAGCAGCCCCTCGGGGGCTGGCTATGGCTACACCTTC. It yields the protein CASSPSGAGYGYTF.

This chain uses TRBV7-2 with TRBJ1-5, with D possibly being TRBD1 (6 bases). Germline V CDR1 and CDR2: SGHTA, FQGNSA. The CDR3 runs 15 residues. V lost 5 bases, J lost 2 bases, and 13 bases lay in between. CDR3 residues: CASSDVGGGNQPQHF. For the CDR3, the DNA is TGTGCCAGCAGCGACGTGGGGGGCGGCAATCAGCCCCAGCATTTT.

The rearrangement uses TRBV3-1 (or the pseudogene TRBV3-2) and TRBJ1-5; D is unresolved. Germline loops: CDR1 LGHDT, CDR2 YNNKEL (reference sequence). V was pared by 3 bases and J by 3 bases, with 12 bases between. CDR3 length: 15 amino acids. The CDR3 loop is CASSQHREVNQPQHF. DNA for the CDR3: TGTGCCAGCAGCCAGCACCGGGAGGTCAATCAGCCCCAGCATTTT.

This clone appeared a single time. J is TRBJ2-3 and V is TRBV9, with TRBD2 matching 7 bases. Germline trimming cut 4 bases from V and 7 bases from J; bases unmatched to any gene: 9. Germline assignment: CDR1 SGDLS and CDR2 YYNGEE. The CDR3 extends over 14 amino acids. CDR3 in DNA: TGTGCCAGCAGCCTAGCCCCCGGGAGGAATACGCAGTATTTT. Protein product: CASSLAPGRNTQYF.

This clone has more than one count but fewer than ten. The J gene is TRBJ1-1, the V gene TRBV27, with D perhaps matching TRBD1 (6 bases). This CDR3 comprises 14 residues. Germline V gene sequence: CDR1 MNHEY, CDR2 SMNVEV (reference sequence). The germline V and J ends were trimmed by 8 bases and 4 bases, with 17 bases remaining between them. The chain's CDR3 is CASSKRGGVTEAFF. In DNA form, the CDR3 reads TGTGCCAGCTCTAAAAGGGGGGGTGTCACTGAAGCTTTCTTT.

The chain has TRBV9 and TRBJ2-7; the match to TRBD1 covers 10 bases. The V and J ends lost 2 bases and 6 bases, in that order; junction bases with no gene match: 5. The CDR3 contains 14 residues. Germline V gene data show CDR1 as SGDLS and CDR2 as YYNGEE. CDR3 residues: CASSVMGQGSEQYF. The CDR3 nucleotides are TGTGCCAGCAGCGTTATGGGACAGGGGAGCGAGCAGTACTTC.

This chain joins TRBV28 and TRBJ1-6; a possible D gene is TRBD1 (5 bases). The CDR3 is 14 amino acids. Germline V gives CDR1 MDHEN, CDR2 SYDVKM. V was shortened by 6 bases and J by 6 bases, with 12 bases between the two germline ends. The CDR3 DNA reads TGTGCCAGCAGCTACTACAGGAGTAATTCACCCCTCCACTTT. The encoded protein is CASSYYRSNSPLHF.

J is TRBJ2-1 and V is TRBV5-1; D call uncertain. V shed 3 bases and J shed 4 bases, with 5 bases lying between them. The V gene's germline CDR1 is SGHRS and CDR2 YFSETQ. This CDR3 has 12 amino acids. DNA of the CDR3: TGCGCCAGCAGCTCCTATTACAATGAGCAGTTCTTC. Translation: CASSSYYNEQFF.

This clone was counted a single time. This chain links TRBV7-6 with TRBJ2-7; D remains unclear. CDR1 SGHVS and CDR2 FNYEAQ come from the germline V gene. V dropped 1 base and J dropped 4 bases, with 11 bases sitting between them. This CDR3 is built from 14 residues. CDR3 loop: CASSLDWLSYEQYF. The DNA for the CDR3 is TGTGCCAGCAGCTTAGACTGGCTCAGTTACGAGCAGTACTTC.

The rearrangement joins TRBV6-1 to TRBJ2-3, with 8 positions matching TRBD2. The CDR3 sequence is 16 residues long. After removal of 2 bases from V and 0 bases from J, the junction contained 4 bases not matched to a gene. The germline gives CDR1 MNHNS, CDR2 SASEGT. CDR3 nucleotide sequence: TGTGCCAGCAGTGAACTAGCGGGCTCTAGCACAGATACGCAGTATTTT. This codes for CASSELAGSSTDTQYF.

The sample holds one count of this clone. The chain joins TRBV5-1 to TRBJ1-4, with D perhaps matching TRBD1 (5 bases). The CDR3 has 15 amino acids. Germline values: CDR1 SGHRS, CDR2 YFSETQ. Trimming removed 3 bases from V and 7 bases from J, with 16 bases in between. CDR3 sequence reads: CASSSGASESEKLFF. In DNA, the CDR3 is TGCGCCAGCAGCTCTGGGGCCTCAGAGTCTGAAAAACTGTTTTTT.

The chain employs TRBV6-5 and TRBJ2-7; D call uncertain. Trimming cost V 5 bases and J 2 bases, with 16 bases left between them. Germline assignment: CDR1 MNHEY and CDR2 SVGAGI. The CDR3 covers 15 residues. The CDR3 coding sequence is TGTGCCAGCAGTCGAAACCCGGTCCTACCCTACGAGCAGTACTTC. As protein: CASSRNPVLPYEQYF.

The chain couples TRBV29-1 to TRBJ1-2, with D unclear. Per the germline V gene, CDR1 is SQVTM and CDR2 is ANQGSEA. V lost 6 bases, J lost 4 bases, and 21 bases lay in between. CDR3 length equals 15 residues. DNA for the CDR3: TGCAGCGTCCCCCGCCCCGGGAGGTGGGTCTATGGCTACACCTTC. The encoded protein is CSVPRPGRWVYGYTF. Filled out from reference TRBV29-1 and TRBJ1-2, the complete variable domain reads SAVISQKPSRDICQRGTSLTIQCQVDSQVTMMFWYRQQPGQSLTLIATANQGSEATYESGFVIDKFPISRPNLTFSTLTVSNMSPEDSSIYLCSVPRPGRWVYGYTFGSGTRLTVV.